Below, 3 T cell receptor beta chains from the same sample are listed, as sequenced in a study of follicular helper T cells after annual influenza vaccination. Data came from immunoSEQ multiplex PCR; TCRdb stores just in-frame clones and leaves some out. This table has approximately 14,000 clones, more than 65% appearing once. As for time point: 2015-2016 season, pre-vaccination. This sample comprised CXCR5- memory CD4+ T cells sorted from blood, obtained on the day of influenza vaccination. All receptors come from an adult who received the influenza vaccine.

The chain has TRBV6-6 and TRBJ2-1; 7 nucleotides agree with TRBD2. This CDR3 is built from 14 residues. In germline, CDR1 is MNHNY, CDR2 SVGAGI (reference sequence). The V gene end was trimmed by 2 bases and the J gene end by 6 bases; junction bases not matched to a gene: 4. This chain's CDR3 is CASSYPGLPNEQFF. CDR3 in DNA: TGTGCCAGCAGTTACCCGGGACTACCCAATGAGCAGTTCTTC.

The chain employs TRBV28 and TRBJ1-2; D gene uncertain. In germline, CDR1 is MDHEN, CDR2 SYDVKM. This CDR3 spans 15 amino acids. The V end was cut by 4 bases, the J end by 4 bases, with 16 bases between. Here the CDR3 reads CASSSPGWSGYGYTF. CDR3 sequence (DNA): TGTGCCAGCAGTTCCCCAGGCTGGAGCGGCTATGGCTACACCTTC.

The rearrangement joins TRBV11-2 to TRBJ1-1; D gene ambiguous. V was shortened by 3 bases and J by 1 base, with 9 bases between the two germline ends. Germline loops: CDR1 SGHAT, CDR2 FQNNGV. The CDR3 has 14 amino acids. The CDR3 loop is CASSLGLGNTEAFF. CDR3 sequence (DNA): TGTGCCAGCAGCTTGGGGTTAGGGAACACTGAAGCTTTCTTT.